Below are 31 T cell receptor beta chains sequenced from a single sample in a study of cytomegalovirus exposure and HLA in healthy donors. The PCR used 60 Vbeta and 13 Jbeta primers. Method: immunoSEQ multiplex PCR; TCRdb's copy keeps in-frame clones and lacks some. The table includes roughly 200,000 clones, over 70% detected once. Sequences were obtained from PBMCs. Source of these receptors: a boy aged 2 to 10 in good health and CMV-seronegative.

The chain joins TRBV19 to TRBJ2-7; a possible D gene is TRBD1 (5 bases). The CDR3 is 15 residues long. In germline, CDR1 is LNHDA, CDR2 SQIVND (reference sequence). The ends were cut back, 1 base at V and 2 bases at J, with 12 bases in the middle. CDR3: CASSIAQAAPYEQYF. DNA of the CDR3: TGTGCCAGTAGTATAGCACAGGCAGCTCCCTACGAGCAGTACTTC.

The chain combines TRBV9 with TRBJ2-1; 7 bases agree with TRBD2. The CDR3 consists of 15 residues. J gave up 4 bases and V 3 bases, and 7 bases lay outside the gene matches. The germline gives CDR1 SGDLS, CDR2 YYNGEE. CDR3: CASSAERGSYNEQFF. The CDR3 DNA sequence: TGTGCCAGCAGCGCGGAGCGGGGATCGTACAATGAGCAGTTCTTC.

The chain uses TRBV25-1 and TRBJ1-5; maybe TRBD1 (5 bases). The V end was cut by 8 bases, the J end by 3 bases, with 11 bases between. The CDR3 spans 13 residues. Germline V lookup: CDR1 MGHDK, CDR2 SYGVNS. CDR3 DNA: TGTGCCAGCTTCCTGGGGCACAATCAGCCCCAGCATTTT. It yields the protein CASFLGHNQPQHF.

This chain connects TRBV7-9 to TRBJ2-5; 7 bases match TRBD2. The V gene's germline CDR1 is SEHNR and CDR2 FQNEAQ (reference sequence). The length of the CDR3 is 15 residues. Unmatched junction bases numbered 5, after V lost 0 bases and J lost 4 bases. This CDR3 is CASSLAPQRGETQYF. The CDR3 DNA follows: TGTGCCAGCAGCTTAGCCCCCCAGCGGGGAGAGACCCAGTACTTC.

This chain uses TRBV2 with TRBJ2-3, with 11 bases that match TRBD2. After removal of 1 base from V and 2 bases from J, the junction contained 2 bases not matched to a gene. The CDR3 covers 16 residues. CDR1 and CDR2 from the germline V gene are SNHLY and FYNNEI. In DNA, the CDR3 is TGTGCCAGCAGTGAAGTAGCGGGAGGGGACACAGATACGCAGTATTTT. It is translated as CASSEVAGGDTDTQYF. Using reference TRBV2 and TRBJ2-3 for the parts outside the CDR3, the full variable domain is EPEVTQTPSHQVTQMGQEVILRCVPISNHLYFYWYRQILGQKVEFLVSFYNNEISEKSEIFDDQFSVERPDGSNFTLKIRSTKLEDSAMYFCASSEVAGGDTDTQYFGPGTRLTVL.

The chain couples TRBV30 to TRBJ2-1; TRBD2 matches 10 bases. The CDR3 spans 14 residues. Germline CDR1 GTSNPN, CDR2 SVGIG (reference sequence). V lost 5 bases to trimming and J lost 9 bases; unmatched junction nucleotides: 10. CDR3 sequence (DNA): TGTGCCTGGGTCGTCACTAGCGGGGTAGGTGAGCAGTTCTTC. Encoded protein: CAWVVTSGVGEQFF.

This rearrangement joins TRBV27 to TRBJ1-2; 9 nucleotides match TRBD1. This CDR3 region has 14 residues. Germline V gives CDR1 MNHEY, CDR2 SMNVEV (reference sequence). With 3 bases clipped from V and 8 bases from J, the junction kept 7 bases outside the gene matches. CDR3 region: CASSFLDRGGGYTF. Written as DNA, the CDR3 is TGTGCCAGCAGTTTCCTGGACAGGGGAGGAGGCTACACCTTC.

This clone was counted only a few times. J is TRBJ1-1 and V is TRBV10-3; D possibly corresponds to TRBD1 (5 bases). Germline-derived CDR1 and CDR2 are ENHRY and SYGVKD. This CDR3 region has 15 residues. The ends were cut back, 2 bases at V and 0 bases at J, with 10 bases in the middle. This CDR3 is CAISEAGPLNTEAFF. In DNA, the CDR3 is TGTGCCATCAGTGAGGCGGGGCCACTGAACACTGAAGCTTTCTTT.

The chain employs TRBV13 and TRBJ2-1; TRBD2 aligns across 9 bases. The trim removed 5 bases at V and 5 bases at J, leaving 10 bases unmatched. CDR1 PRHDT and CDR2 FYEKMQ come from the germline V gene (reference sequence). The CDR3 covers 16 residues. CDR3: CASSASTSGSNNEQFF. CDR3 DNA: TGTGCCAGCAGCGCGTCGACTAGCGGAAGCAACAATGAGCAGTTCTTC.

The gene calls are TRBV30 and TRBJ1-2, with D maybe TRBD1 (5 bases). There are 14 residues in the CDR3. The V end lost 0 bases, the J end lost 5 bases, and 13 bases lay between the germline ends. CDR1 GTSNPN and CDR2 SVGIG come from the germline V gene (reference sequence). CDR3 sequence reads: CAWSVRPGRYGYTF. In nucleotides, the CDR3 is TGTGCCTGGAGTGTACGTCCAGGGAGGTATGGCTACACCTTC.

The V gene is TRBV6-1, the J gene TRBJ1-4; D unclear. The CDR3 covers 14 residues. Deletions cut 2 bases from V and 8 bases from J, with 12 bases between. The germline V gene encodes CDR1 MNHNS and CDR2 SASEGT. CDR3 residues: CASSETRAGEKLFF. CDR3 DNA sequence: TGTGCCAGCAGTGAAACTCGGGCGGGAGAAAAACTGTTTTTT.

V gene TRBV4-1 combines with J gene TRBJ2-1; TRBD1 aligns across 7 bases. V dropped 1 base and J dropped 6; count of bases not matched to a gene: 3. The germline gives CDR1 MGHRA, CDR2 YSYEKL. CDR3 size: 14 residues. CDR3 residues: CASSQAPGGNEQFF. The CDR3 coding sequence is TGCGCCAGCAGCCAAGCCCCAGGGGGCAATGAGCAGTTCTTC.

The chain is built from TRBV5-6 and TRBJ2-3, with D perhaps matching TRBD2 (5 bases). In germline, CDR1 is SGHDT, CDR2 YYEEEE. The CDR3 loop spans 17 amino acids. The ends were cut back, 1 base at V and 0 bases at J, with 15 bases in the middle. CDR3 in DNA: TGTGCCAGCAGCTTGATAGGGCGGGCCCTTAGCACAGATACGCAGTATTTT. Translating gives CASSLIGRALSTDTQYF.

This clone showed up just once. This chain connects TRBV19 to TRBJ1-1; possible D gene TRBD1, 5 bases. The CDR3 sequence is 15 residues long. The germline V gene has CDR1 LNHDA and CDR2 SQIVND (reference sequence). The V and J ends lost 2 bases and 5 bases respectively, with 15 bases between them. This CDR3 is CASSIWGPRGTEAFF. The CDR3, as DNA: TGTGCCAGTAGTATATGGGGCCCGAGAGGTACTGAAGCTTTCTTT.

CDR3 in DNA: TGTGCCAGCAGTCGGGGTAAGGGCACCGGGGAGCTGTTTTTT. Translating it yields CASSRGKGTGELFF. The gene calls are TRBV5-4 and TRBJ2-2, with D tentatively TRBD2 (5 bases). The ends were cut back, 5 bases at V and 4 bases at J, with 12 bases in the middle. This CDR3 comprises 14 residues. CDR1 and CDR2 (germline): SGHNT, YYREEE (reference sequence).

The rearrangement uses TRBV21-1 and TRBJ2-7; TRBD2, as called in the table, went unchecked against the DNA. TRBV21-1 constitutes a pseudogene. CDR3 length: 15 amino acids. DNA for the CDR3: TGTGCCAGCACCGCGCACGGGGGAGAGGAGTACGAGCAGTACTTC. Its protein product is CASTAHGGEEYEQYF.

The V call is TRBV10-3, the J call TRBJ2-6; 9 positions match TRBD2. V was clipped by 6 bases and J by 3 bases; unmatched bases: 9. The CDR3 spans 17 residues. Per germline, CDR1 ENHRY and CDR2 SYGVKD. The CDR3 region has the DNA TGTGCCATCAGAGATTTAGCGGGAGACGTTGGGGCCAACGTCCTGACTTTC. Protein: CAIRDLAGDVGANVLTF.

The genes are TRBV28 and TRBJ1-1; D might be TRBD1 (5 bases). Germline lookup yields CDR1 MDHEN and CDR2 SYDVKM. CDR3 length: 15 residues. Trimming took 5 bases from V and 7 from J, leaving 20 bases between them. The CDR3 loop is CASSPFMGRRSEAFF. CDR3 coding DNA: TGTGCCAGCAGTCCCTTTATGGGGCGAAGGAGTGAAGCTTTCTTT. The variable domain in full, completed from reference TRBV28 and TRBJ1-1, reads DVKVTQSSRYLVKRTGEKVFLECVQDMDHENMFWYRQDPGLGLRLIYFSYDVKMKEKGDIPEGYSVSREKKERFSLILESASTNQTSMYLCASSPFMGRRSEAFFGQGTRLTVV.

The rearrangement joins TRBV5-1 to TRBJ2-3; D is uncertain. The CDR3 has 15 residues. Trimming stripped 0 bases from V and 0 bases from J, with 8 bases between. In germline, CDR1 is SGHRS, CDR2 YFSETQ. CDR3 protein: CASSLAGRSTDTQYF. CDR3 nucleotides: TGCGCCAGCAGCTTGGCCGGCAGGAGCACAGATACGCAGTATTTT.

The chain joins TRBV30 to TRBJ2-1; D perhaps matches TRBD1 (6 bases). The germline V gene encodes CDR1 GTSNPN and CDR2 SVGIG (reference sequence). The CDR3 loop spans 15 amino acids. V was pared by 2 bases and J by 6 bases, with 17 bases between. The CDR3 protein is CAWSPDSNPRNEQFF. The CDR3 region has the DNA TGTGCCTGGAGTCCGGACAGCAATCCCCGCAATGAGCAGTTCTTC.

The CDR3 DNA reads TGCGCCAGCACTCGGCGGAGAATCCCAGATACGCAGTATTTT. Encoded protein: CASTRRRIPDTQYF. V gene TRBV10-1 combines with J gene TRBJ2-3; D unresolved. The germline V and J ends were trimmed by 7 bases and 4 bases, with 15 bases remaining between them. There are 14 residues in the CDR3. Germline CDR1 reads WNHNN; CDR2 reads SYGVQD (reference sequence).

The chain uses TRBV2 and TRBJ2-1; TRBD1 aligns across 11 bases. V dropped 6 bases and J dropped 4; count of bases not matched to a gene: 5. Germline CDR1 is SNHLY and CDR2 is FYNNEI. CDR3 size: 15 residues. The CDR3 loop is CASRGGQGVYNEQFF. The CDR3 nucleotides are TGTGCCAGCAGGGGGGGACAGGGGGTGTACAATGAGCAGTTCTTC.

The J gene is TRBJ1-1, the V gene TRBV27, with D possibly being TRBD1 (5 bases). V lost 4 bases and J lost 6, with 12 bases in between. Per the germline V gene, CDR1 is MNHEY and CDR2 is SMNVEV (reference sequence). This CDR3 is 13 amino acids long. CDR3: CASSWTSGSEAFF. The CDR3 DNA sequence: TGTGCCAGCAGTTGGACAAGTGGGTCTGAAGCTTTCTTT.

The rearrangement uses TRBV18 and TRBJ1-5; 7 nucleotides agree with TRBD1. V shed 1 base, J shed 4 bases, and the junction held 1 base outside the gene matches. The germline gives CDR1 KGHSH, CDR2 LQKENI. The CDR3 runs to 14 residues. The CDR3 protein is CASSPLDRNQPQHF. The CDR3 coding sequence is TGTGCCAGCTCACCACTGGACAGGAATCAGCCCCAGCATTTT.

As for this clone: The sample holds other DNA sequences that translate to the same CDR3. V is TRBV9 and J is TRBJ1-5, with D possibly matching TRBD1 (5 bases). CDR3 length equals 14 residues. Germline assignment: CDR1 SGDLS and CDR2 YYNGEE. The V end was cut by 3 bases, the J end by 1 base, with 8 bases between. CDR3 amino acids: CASSADISNQPQHF. The CDR3 DNA reads as TGTGCCAGCAGCGCGGACATAAGCAATCAGCCCCAGCATTTT.

The chain links TRBV6-5 to TRBJ2-1; 8 bases fit TRBD1. CDR1 and CDR2 from the germline V gene are MNHEY and SVGAGI. CDR3 length equals 15 residues. V dropped 4 bases and J dropped 8; count of bases not matched to a gene: 10. The CDR3 nucleotides read TGTGCCAGCAGTTTAAGTATCGGACAGGGCCATGAGCAGTTCTTC. Encoded protein: CASSLSIGQGHEQFF.

This clone was seen a handful of times. The chain links TRBV4-1 to TRBJ1-5; D perhaps matches TRBD1 (6 bases). Deletions cut 9 bases from V and 6 bases from J, with 21 bases between. The CDR3 is 15 amino acids. Germline V gene lookup returns CDR1 MGHRA and CDR2 YSYEKL. DNA of the CDR3: TGCGCCAGTGGCCACGGGGGGCTAAGGGGTCAGCCCCAGCATTTT. Translated, it gives CASGHGGLRGQPQHF.

The genes are TRBV5-1 and TRBJ2-7; 8 nucleotides agree with TRBD1. After removal of 2 bases from V and 0 bases from J, the junction contained 4 bases not matched to a gene. Germline V gene sequence: CDR1 SGHRS, CDR2 YFSETQ. This CDR3 region has 15 residues. CDR3 in amino acids: CASSLGQGASYEQYF. DNA of the CDR3: TGCGCCAGCAGCTTAGGACAGGGAGCCTCCTACGAGCAGTACTTC. Using reference TRBV5-1 and TRBJ2-7 for the parts outside the CDR3, the full variable domain is KAGVTQTPRYLIKTRGQQVTLSCSPISGHRSVSWYQQTPGQGLQFLFEYFSETQRNKGNFPGRFSGRQFSNSRSEMNVSTLELGDSALYLCASSLGQGASYEQYFGPGTRLTVT.

This clone was counted once. The rearrangement joins TRBV9 to TRBJ1-1, with TRBD1 matching 7 bases. Germline V gene lookup returns CDR1 SGDLS and CDR2 YYNGEE. The CDR3 spans 13 residues. V was clipped by 4 bases and J by 3 bases; unmatched bases: 3. CDR3 amino acids: CASSLRGDTEAFF. The CDR3 DNA reads as TGTGCCAGCAGCCTCAGGGGGGACACTGAAGCTTTCTTT. The whole variable domain, remainder taken from reference TRBV9 and TRBJ1-1, is DSGVTQTPKHLITATGQRVTLRCSPRSGDLSVYWYQQSLDQGLQFLIQYYNGEERAKGNILERFSAQQFPDLHSELNLSSLELGDSALYFCASSLRGDTEAFFGQGTRLTVV.

The chain carries TRBV5-6 and TRBJ1-1, with 9 nucleotides matching TRBD1. This CDR3 contains 14 residues. The germline CDR1 and CDR2 sequences are SGHDT and YYEEEE. Trimming at V came to 7 bases and at J to 3 bases, leaving 7 bases not matched to a gene. The CDR3 nucleotides are TGTGCCAGCGCCCACAGGGGGCAATACACTGAAGCTTTCTTT. Protein product: CASAHRGQYTEAFF.

CDR3 protein: CASSLGAGAADTQYF. The CDR3, as DNA: TGCGCCAGCAGTCTCGGGGCGGGAGCGGCAGATACGCAGTATTTT. The V call is TRBV5-1, the J call TRBJ2-3; 7 bases align to TRBD2. The CDR3 extends over 15 amino acids. V gave up 5 bases and J gave up 4 bases; unmatched junction bases: 10. Germline-derived CDR1 and CDR2 are SGHRS and YFSETQ.